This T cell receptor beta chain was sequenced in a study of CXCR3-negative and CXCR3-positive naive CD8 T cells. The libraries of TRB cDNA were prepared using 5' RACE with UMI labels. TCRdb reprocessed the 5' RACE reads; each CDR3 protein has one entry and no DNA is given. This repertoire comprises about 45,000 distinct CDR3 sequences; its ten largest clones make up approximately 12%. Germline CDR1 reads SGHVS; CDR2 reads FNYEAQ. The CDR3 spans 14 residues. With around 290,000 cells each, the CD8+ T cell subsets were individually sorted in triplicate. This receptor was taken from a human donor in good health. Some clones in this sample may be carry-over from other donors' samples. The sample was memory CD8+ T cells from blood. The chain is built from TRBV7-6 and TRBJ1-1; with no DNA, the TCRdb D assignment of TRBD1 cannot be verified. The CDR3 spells CASSPDRLTTEAFF.